The present TCR beta chain was sequenced within a study of regulatory T cells in long-lasting Graves disease. At the level of the study: Over 5 years of antithyroid drugs with positive TSH receptor antibodies was taken to mean persistent Graves' disease. General study results and limits: Favored usage of TRBV28, TRBJ1-2 and TRBJ2-5 was recorded in persistent disease. In persistent patients, shared public clonotypes (more than 2,500) outnumbered those in new patients (almost 1,000). The TCR repertoire of persistent Graves' patients was less diverse than that of newly diagnosed ones.

Combining iRepertoire HTBI primers with Arm-PCR of CDR3 regions, the authors built TCR beta libraries. MiXCR, run by TCRdb on the multiplex PCR reads, gives a single entry per CDR3 protein. Of roughly 700,000 distinct CDR3 sequences in the sample, approximately 31% are singletons; the top ten hold about 42%. As to this clonotype: Its target is unknown.

Stated time point: persistent/refractory GD, antithyroid drugs over 5 years with positive TRAb. Scientists built the TCR library using RNA that was extracted from PBMCs. Germline V CDR1 and CDR2: SGHVS, FNYEAQ. The CDR3 sequence is 16 residues long. The J segment lost 4 bases and the V segment lost 4 bases, leaving 8 bases of the junction unmatched. The clonotype was recovered from a female donor with Graves disease. This material consisted of peripheral blood mononuclear cells (PBMCs), taken when the disease was refractory, from a patient treated with antithyroid drugs. The chain employs TRBV7-6 and TRBJ2-2; the match to TRBD2 covers 8 bases. The CDR3, as DNA: TGTGCCAGCAGCTCCCCTCGGGAGGGTATCACCGGGGAGCTGTTTTTT. Its translation: CASSSPREGITGELFF. Supplemented by reference TRBV7-6 and TRBJ2-2, the full variable domain reads GAGVSQSPRYKVTKRGQDVALRCDPISGHVSLYWYRQALGQGPEFLTYFNYEAQQDKSGLPNDRFSAERPEGSISTLTIQRTEQRDSAMYRCASSSPREGITGELFFGEGSRLTVL.